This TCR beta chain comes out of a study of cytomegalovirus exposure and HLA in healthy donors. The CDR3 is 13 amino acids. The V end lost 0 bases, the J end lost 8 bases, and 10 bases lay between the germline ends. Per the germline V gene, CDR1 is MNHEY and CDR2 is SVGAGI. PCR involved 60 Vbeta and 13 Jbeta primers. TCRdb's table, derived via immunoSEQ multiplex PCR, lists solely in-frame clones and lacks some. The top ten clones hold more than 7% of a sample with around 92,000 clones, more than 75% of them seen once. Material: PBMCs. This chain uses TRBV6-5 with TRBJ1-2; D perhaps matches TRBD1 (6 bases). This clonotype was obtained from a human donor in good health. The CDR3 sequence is CASSYSQGIGYTF. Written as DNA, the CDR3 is TGTGCCAGCAGTTACTCCCAGGGGATCGGCTACACCTTC.